Below are 18 T cell receptor beta chains sequenced from a single sample in a study of Ad26.COV2.S vaccination and SARS-CoV-2 variants. Only in-frame clones appear in the TCRdb table, and some are missing; sequencing was by immunoSEQ multiplex PCR. The top ten clones hold about 3.5% of a sample with hundreds of thousands of clones, 85% of them seen once. Treatment meaning: over 15 received Ad26.COV2.S at low or high dose, single or two shots; roughly five received placebo; per-sample allocation not given. All samples were drawn on day 63, counting from the first vaccine or placebo injection. Sequencing used peripheral blood, obtained in a trial of Ad26.COV2.S vaccine versus placebo. The receptors derive from a person aged 18 to 65 who received the Ad26.COV2.S COVID-19 vaccine or a placebo.

This clone was observed a few times. V and J are TRBV28 and TRBJ1-1; D is unclear. V lost 4 bases and J lost 1, with 10 bases in between. Per the germline V gene, CDR1 is MDHEN and CDR2 is SYDVKM. This CDR3 has 14 residues. The CDR3 loop reads CASSSGGRNTEAFF. In DNA, the CDR3 is TGTGCCAGCAGTTCGGGAGGAAGGAACACTGAAGCTTTCTTT.

V gene TRBV3-1 (or the pseudogene TRBV3-2) combines with J gene TRBJ2-7; 8 nucleotides match TRBD1. With 5 bases clipped from V and 5 bases from J, the junction kept 11 bases outside the gene matches. Germline V lookup: CDR1 LGHDT, CDR2 YNNKEL (reference sequence). This CDR3 region has 15 residues. The CDR3 coding sequence is TGTGCCAGCAGCATGATTCCGACAGGGGCCAACGAGCAGTACTTC. This encodes CASSMIPTGANEQYF.

In its sample, this clone was seen a few times. The CDR3 loop reads CASSQWVYGYTF. The CDR3 DNA reads as TGTGCCAGCAGCCAATGGGTCTATGGCTACACCTTC. The rearrangement links TRBV16 to TRBJ1-2; D uncertain. CDR3 size: 12 residues. The germline gives CDR1 KGHSY, CDR2 FQNENV. Trimming took off 1 base at V and 4 bases at J, with 4 bases between the two ends.

The V call is TRBV19, the J call TRBJ2-7; 8 bases are shared with TRBD1. Germline lookup yields CDR1 LNHDA and CDR2 SQIVND (reference sequence). The length of the CDR3 is 15 residues. Losses at the gene ends were 5 bases for V and 4 bases for J; bases not matched to a gene: 10. The CDR3 loop is CASSEGQAAVYEQYF. CDR3 coding DNA: TGTGCCAGTAGTGAGGGACAGGCGGCGGTTTACGAGCAGTACTTC.

The chain carries TRBV5-1 and TRBJ2-3; D perhaps matches TRBD1 (6 bases). Germline V lookup: CDR1 SGHRS, CDR2 YFSETQ. V was pared by 4 bases and J by 8 bases, with 17 bases between. The length of the CDR3 is 14 residues. Written as DNA, the CDR3 is TGCGCCAGCAGCCCTGGCAGGGGACAAAGTACGCAGTATTTT. This encodes CASSPGRGQSTQYF.

The chain joins TRBV23-1 to TRBJ1-3; D might be TRBD1 (5 bases). TRBV23-1 belongs to the ORF category, with a function that is uncertain. The CDR3 contains 12 residues. The germline V and J ends were trimmed by 9 bases and 4 bases, with 10 bases remaining between them. The CDR3 protein is CARGQGGNTIYF. The DNA for the CDR3 is TGCGCCAGAGGGCAGGGCGGAAACACCATATATTTT.

J is TRBJ2-7 and V is TRBV3-1 (or the pseudogene TRBV3-2); possible D gene TRBD1, 6 bases. The CDR3 contains 16 residues. The V end was cut by 2 bases, the J end by 2 bases, with 16 bases between. Germline CDR1 and CDR2: LGHDT and YNNKEL (reference sequence). Here the CDR3 reads CASSQPSRGGTYEQYF. The CDR3 bases are TGTGCCAGCAGCCAACCCTCACGAGGGGGAACCTACGAGCAGTACTTC.

This rearrangement joins TRBV30 to TRBJ2-5, with D possibly being TRBD2 (5 bases). The CDR3 totals 12 residues. CDR1 is GTSNPN and CDR2 is SVGIG in the germline V gene (reference sequence). The ends were cut back, 2 bases at V and 13 bases at J, with 17 bases in the middle. The chain's CDR3 is CAWSSTRQLRYF. The DNA for the CDR3 is TGTGCCTGGAGTTCAACTAGGCAGCTACGGTACTTC.

This clone has just one count. The chain joins TRBV12-3 or TRBV12-4 to TRBJ1-5; D is unresolved. V was trimmed by 4 bases and J by 3 bases, leaving 7 bases between them. CDR3 length: 13 residues. CDR3 bases: TGTGCCAGCAGTTGGGCTATCAATCAGCCCCAGCATTTT. This codes for CASSWAINQPQHF.

The chain joins TRBV7-2 to TRBJ2-7; 7 nucleotides agree with TRBD1. This CDR3 has 18 residues. Trimming at V came to 3 bases and at J to 2 bases, leaving 16 bases not matched to a gene. CDR1 and CDR2 from the germline V gene are SGHTA and FQGNSA. In DNA, the CDR3 is TGTGCCAGCAGCTTTTACAGGGGCCGCGGTGTACTCACCTACGAGCAGTACTTC. This translates into CASSFYRGRGVLTYEQYF.

The gene calls are TRBV10-2 and TRBJ2-7; a possible D gene is TRBD2 (5 bases). From germline, CDR1 is WSHSY and CDR2 SAAADI. Trimming shortened V by 3 bases and J by 3 bases, and 9 bases separated the two germline ends. The CDR3 totals 13 residues. The CDR3, as DNA: TGCGCCAGCAGTGATCTAGCCAACTACGAGCAGTACTTC. Residues: CASSDLANYEQYF.

V and J are TRBV7-2 and TRBJ1-4; D unclear. CDR1 and CDR2 (germline): SGHTA, FQGNSA. The V and J ends lost 4 bases and 0 bases respectively, with 9 bases between them. This CDR3 comprises 15 residues. DNA for the CDR3: TGTGCCAGCAGCTCACATGGAGCAACTAATGAAAAACTGTTTTTT. Residues: CASSSHGATNEKLFF.

The chain combines TRBV28 with TRBJ2-5; D is undetermined. Germline V CDR1 and CDR2: MDHEN, SYDVKM. V was shortened by 5 bases and J by 10 bases, with 14 bases between the two germline ends. The CDR3 has 12 residues. The CDR3 coding sequence is TGTGCCAGCAGTACGGGCCCCTTGTACCAGTACTTC. This sequence encodes CASSTGPLYQYF.

The V call is TRBV29-1, the J call TRBJ2-7; 9 bases are a match to TRBD2. This CDR3 has 14 residues. Germline loops: CDR1 SQVTM, CDR2 ANQGSEA. The V segment lost 7 bases and the J segment 7 bases; nucleotides outside the gene matches: 14. The DNA of the CDR3 is TGCAGCGCCGCATTATTAGCGGGAGTGGGGGAGCAGTACTTC. Translated, it gives CSAALLAGVGEQYF.

This chain uses TRBV11-2 with TRBJ2-3; D gene uncertain. The germline CDR1 and CDR2 sequences are SGHAT and FQNNGV. The CDR3 spans 14 residues. Trimming removed 0 bases from V and 6 bases from J, with 10 bases in between. CDR3 residues: CASSLDLGSDTQYF. The CDR3 DNA sequence: TGTGCCAGCAGCTTAGATCTGGGGTCGGATACGCAGTATTTT.

The chain carries TRBV7-2 and TRBJ2-7; weak D call: TRBD1 (5 bases). The V gene's germline CDR1 is SGHTA and CDR2 FQGNSA. This CDR3 region has 13 residues. Trimming took off 2 bases at V and 6 bases at J, with 11 bases between the two ends. CDR3 coding DNA: TGTGCCAGCAGCTTATATCAGGACATCGAGCAGTACTTC. This codes for CASSLYQDIEQYF.

The chain recombines TRBV6-5 with TRBJ1-5, with D perhaps matching TRBD1 (6 bases). The CDR3 has 15 residues. Trimming stripped 6 bases from V and 5 bases from J, with 17 bases between. CDR1 and CDR2 from the germline V gene are MNHEY and SVGAGI. The CDR3 loop reads CASSLTSGTYQPQHF. CDR3 DNA sequence: TGTGCCAGCAGCTTAACATCAGGGACATATCAGCCCCAGCATTTT.

The V and J genes are TRBV11-2 and TRBJ1-3; TRBD1 aligns across 7 bases. Trimming removed 5 bases from V and 0 bases from J; junction bases left unmatched: 10. In germline, CDR1 is SGHAT, CDR2 FQNNGV. This CDR3 spans 17 amino acids. The CDR3 region has the DNA TGTGCCAGCAGCCCTTTCCCCAGGGGGGCCTCTGGAAACACCATATATTTT. Translating gives CASSPFPRGASGNTIYF.